The 11 T cell receptor beta chains below come from one sample, sequenced in a study of Graves' ophthalmopathy and Graves' hyperthyroidism. Investigators amplified TCR beta CDR3 regions from RNA transcripts. After a first-round RT-PCR with HTBI primers, a second-round multiplex PCR was run. In TCRdb, the multiplex PCR reads were re-called with MiXCR into one record per CDR3 protein. The sample has 560,000 or so distinct CDR3 sequences, about 40% seen once. The sequencing input was peripheral blood or thyroid tissue (not recorded which). These receptor sequences come from an adult man with Graves' hyperthyroidism.

Many counts were recorded for this clonotype. The chain couples TRBV7-6 to TRBJ2-6, with D perhaps assigned TRBD1 or TRBD2 (5 bases each). The CDR3 extends over 15 amino acids. Trimming took off 4 bases at V and 1 base at J, with 8 bases between the two ends. Germline V gene lookup returns CDR1 SGHVS and CDR2 FNYEAQ. CDR3 amino acids: CASSWDVSGANVLTF. The CDR3 DNA is TGTGCCAGCAGCTGGGACGTTTCTGGGGCCAACGTCCTGACTTTC.

This chain uses TRBV29-1 with TRBJ2-6; D might be TRBD1 (6 bases). CDR3 length: 16 amino acids. V gave up 4 bases and J gave up 0 bases, with 13 bases separating them. In germline, CDR1 is SQVTM, CDR2 ANQGSEA. CDR3 region: CSVAVQGSSGANVLTF. CDR3 sequence (DNA): TGCAGCGTTGCAGTCCAGGGGAGCTCTGGGGCCAACGTCCTGACTTTC.

This clonotype was counted a few times. In nucleotides, the CDR3 is TGTGCCAGCAGCTTGTTTCGGGGCAGCTACGAGCAGTACTTC. Translated: CASSLFRGSYEQYF. The chain is built from TRBV5-6 and TRBJ2-7; TRBD1 or TRBD2 may be the D gene (5 bases each). This CDR3 is 14 amino acids long. Germline CDR1 is SGHDT and CDR2 is YYEEEE. V was cut by 1 base and J by 3 bases, with 11 bases left in between.

V usage is TRBV7-2 and J usage is TRBJ1-2; TRBD1 is a possible D gene (6 bases). This CDR3 contains 10 residues. V lost 5 bases and J lost 14, with 12 bases in between. The germline V gene has CDR1 SGHTA and CDR2 FQGNSA. CDR3 DNA sequence: TGTGCCAGCAGCCCCAGGGGCTTGACCTTC. Residues: CASSPRGLTF. Full variable domain (missing parts from reference TRBV7-2 and TRBJ1-2): GAGVSQSPSNKVTEKGKDVELRCDPISGHTALYWYRQSLGQGLEFLIYFQGNSAPDKSGLPSDRFSAERTGGSVSTLTIQRTQQEDSAVYLCASSPRGLTFGSGTRLTVV.

This clonotype was seen repeatedly, ten times or more. The gene calls are TRBV2 and TRBJ1-2; D is uncertain. The CDR3 sequence is 13 residues long. Germline V gene lookup returns CDR1 SNHLY and CDR2 FYNNEI. V gave up 7 bases and J gave up 3 bases, with 12 bases separating them. The CDR3 DNA reads as TGTGCCAGCACTAAAAGGTCCGACTATGGCTACACCTTC. It yields the protein CASTKRSDYGYTF.

Ten or more counts support this clonotype. This chain joins TRBV5-6 and TRBJ1-5; maybe TRBD1 (5 bases). The CDR3 length is 14 residues. Germline V gene lookup returns CDR1 SGHDT and CDR2 YYEEEE. With 1 base removed from V and 6 bases from J, the gap between germline ends came to 11 bases. The CDR3 sequence: CASSLQGLGQPQHF. The CDR3 DNA is TGTGCCAGCAGCTTGCAGGGTCTGGGTCAGCCCCAGCATTTT. Looking up the rest from reference TRBV5-6 and TRBJ1-5 gives the full variable domain: DAGVTQSPTHLIKTRGQQVTLRCSPKSGHDTVSWYQQALGQGPQFIFQYYEEEERQRGNFPDRFSGHQFPNYSSELNVNALLLGDSALYLCASSLQGLGQPQHFGDGTRLSIL.

This clonotype was detected ten times or more. J is TRBJ2-5 and V is TRBV7-2, with a weak D call TRBD2 (5 bases). The germline gives CDR1 SGHTA, CDR2 FQGNSA. The CDR3 runs to 14 residues. V lost 1 base to trimming and J lost 1 base, with 7 bases between them. The CDR3, as DNA: TGTGCCAGCAGCTTAGTTAGCGCCCAAGAGACCCAGTACTTC. Protein: CASSLVSAQETQYF.

The V call is TRBV20-1, the J call TRBJ1-3, with D possibly TRBD1 on 6 matching bases. V lost 4 bases to trimming and J lost 0 bases, with 10 bases between them. The CDR3 covers 14 residues. Germline CDR1 reads DFQATT; CDR2 reads SNEGSKA (reference sequence). The CDR3 bases are TGCAGTGCTATGGAAGGGGGCTCTGGAAACACCATATATTTT. Translation: CSAMEGGSGNTIYF.

This clonotype was detected ten times or more. The rearrangement joins TRBV12-3 or TRBV12-4 to TRBJ1-2, with D possibly being TRBD1 (6 bases). The CDR3 totals 15 residues. The V and J ends lost 1 base and 7 bases respectively, with 16 bases between them. The CDR3 region has the DNA TGTGCCAGCAGTTTAGTCACAAGCAGGGGAAGTGGCTACACCTTC. This codes for CASSLVTSRGSGYTF.

The CDR3 DNA follows: TGTGCCAGCAGCCCCACTGTACACAATCAGCCCCAGCATTTT. It specifies CASSPTVHNQPQHF. The rearrangement links TRBV12-3 or TRBV12-4 to TRBJ1-5; no firm D call. The length of the CDR3 is 14 residues. The V and J ends lost 6 bases and 3 bases respectively, with 12 bases between them.

The chain uses TRBV29-1 and TRBJ1-2, with 10 bases that match TRBD1. Germline CDR1 reads SQVTM; CDR2 reads ANQGSEA. J lost 7 bases, V lost 6 bases, and 8 bases had no gene match. This CDR3 is built from 13 residues. The CDR3 here is CSVMGQGMFGYTF. CDR3 nucleotide sequence: TGCAGCGTGATGGGACAGGGGATGTTTGGCTACACCTTC.